The T cell receptor (beta chain) described here comes from a study of a mutant IDH1 vaccine in newly diagnosed glioma. Study in general: An approximately 62% male, approximately 38% female split and a mean age of around 41 years characterized treated patients. Before enrollment, the patients had been treated with radiotherapy alone, temozolomide alone, or both together. Most of them had received both. Study results and limitations: Across multiple MHC alleles, approximately 93% of patients had vaccine-induced responses.

Worth noting for this clone: Its antigen is still unknown.

Specified time point: baseline, week 1 (first vaccination visit). Treatment noted: pre-vaccination baseline after standard-of-care therapy. Donor diagnoses consisted of new WHO grade 3 or 4 IDH1-mutant, ATRX-lost astrocytomas. With 5 bases clipped from V and 0 bases from J, the junction kept 5 bases outside the gene matches. The germline V gene has CDR1 SGHNT and CDR2 YENEEA. This CDR3 comprises 16 residues. TCRdb's table, derived via immunoSEQ multiplex PCR, lists solely in-frame clones and lacks some. This sample carries under 80,000 clones, just over 85% of them seen once, and the ten largest clones take 2.9%.

The chain is built from TRBV11-3 and TRBJ2-1, with 9 bases aligning to TRBD1. The sequence derives from a man aged 25 to 40 with glioma. The sequencing here drew on PBMCs, taken from a glioma patient treated with radiotherapy, temozolomide or both. CDR3: CASSETGGISYNEQFF. The CDR3 nucleotides read TGTGCCAGCAGCGAGACAGGGGGAATCTCCTACAATGAGCAGTTCTTC. The variable domain in full, completed from reference TRBV11-3 and TRBJ2-1, reads EAGVVQSPRYKIIEKKQPVAFWCNPISGHNTLYWYLQNLGQGPELLIRYENEEAVDDSQLPKDRFSAERLKGVDSTLKIQPAELGDSAVYLCASSETGGISYNEQFFGPGTRLTVL.